This is a list of T cell receptor beta chains from one sample in a study of beta chain features in type 1 diabetes. Profiled with immunoSEQ multiplex PCR; TCRdb holds only in-frame clones, not every one. Among about 140,000 clones listed, less than 9% were seen once. Sequenced: central memory CD4+ T cells from blood. Source of these receptors: a woman aged 25 to 39 in good health. Each CDR3 is given with its conserved first and last residue. D genes are given only for firm matches. Where a row states a size, it is once, few, many or the class of an expanded clone; other rows omit it.

few	TRBV2	NA	TRBJ2-7	CASSEALPGNEQYF	TGTGCCAGCAGTGAAGCGCTTCCGGGAAACGAGCAGTACTTC
NA	TRBV28	TRBD1	TRBJ1-6	CASVTDRGYSPLHF	TGTGCCAGCGTAACCGACAGGGGGTATTCACCCCTCCACTTT
many	TRBV29-1	TRBD2	TRBJ2-2	CSVVGTRAAGELFF	TGCAGCGTTGTTGGGACTAGGGCGGCGGGGGAGCTGTTTTTT
many	TRBV4-3	TRBD2	TRBJ2-1	CASSPRWAGGPGFNEQFF	TGCGCCAGCAGCCCGCGGTGGGCGGGAGGGCCAGGATTCAATGAGCAGTTCTTC
few	TRBV9	NA	TRBJ1-1	CASSEDRNTEAFF	TGTGCCAGCAGCGAGGACAGAAACACTGAAGCTTTCTTT
many	TRBV25-1	NA	TRBJ1-2	CASSEPELSYGYTF	TGTGCCAGCAGTGAACCTGAACTTAGCTATGGCTACACCTTC
few	TRBV28	NA	TRBJ2-3	CASSFSGDITDTQYF	TGTGCCAGCAGTTTCAGCGGGGACATCACAGATACGCAGTATTTT
NA	TRBV9	TRBD1	TRBJ1-5	CASSVGTGLNQPQHF	TGTGCCAGCAGCGTGGGGACAGGGCTCAATCAGCCCCAGCATTTT
NA	TRBV5-1	NA	TRBJ1-1	CASTGELNTEAFF	TGCGCCAGCACCGGAGAGTTGAACACTGAAGCTTTCTTT
NA	TRBV18	NA	TRBJ2-1	CASSPDPSGEYNEQFF	TGTGCCAGCTCACCGGATCCATCGGGGGAATACAATGAGCAGTTCTTC
many	TRBV4-2	TRBD2	TRBJ2-1	CASSPKRPSGGNEQFF	TGTGCCAGCAGCCCCAAAAGGCCTAGCGGGGGGAATGAGCAGTTCTTC
NA	TRBV7-9	NA	TRBJ2-3	CASSLGAFTDTQYF	TGTGCCAGCAGCTTAGGAGCGTTCACAGATACGCAGTATTTT
few	TRBV6-1	TRBD2	TRBJ2-1	CASSALAGANEQFF	TGTGCCAGCAGTGCCCTAGCGGGAGCCAATGAGCAGTTCTTC
NA	TRBV18	NA	TRBJ2-5	CASSPEQGRSETQYF	TGTGCCAGCTCACCAGAGCAGGGCAGGTCAGAGACCCAGTACTTC
NA	TRBV7-9	NA	TRBJ2-7	CASSLSGGYDEQYF	TGTGCCAGCAGCCTCAGCGGAGGGTATGACGAGCAGTACTTC
many	TRBV7-9	NA	TRBJ2-7	CASSLGHGQSGGQYF	TGTGCCAGCAGCTTAGGTCACGGACAGAGCGGCGGGCAGTACTTC
NA	TRBV9	NA	TRBJ2-7	CASSPGSTYEQYF	TGTGCCAGCAGCCCAGGGTCAACCTACGAGCAGTACTTC
few	TRBV7-3	TRBD1	TRBJ2-6	CASSSSTGGSNVLTF	TGTGCCAGCAGCTCTTCGACAGGGGGGTCCAACGTCCTGACTTTC
many	TRBV29-1	NA	TRBJ1-5	CSVGSGLGQPQHF	TGCAGCGTCGGTTCAGGGCTGGGGCAGCCCCAGCATTTT
NA	TRBV9	TRBD2	TRBJ2-1	CASSPRRGGRNEQFF	TGTGCCAGCAGCCCAAGACGGGGAGGGCGAAATGAGCAGTTCTTC
NA	TRBV19	TRBD2	TRBJ2-7	CASSPSSAGGETEQYF	TGTGCCAGTAGCCCGTCATCAGCGGGAGGGGAAACGGAGCAGTACTTC
NA	TRBV7-2	NA	TRBJ1-2	CASSKEEGRGYTF	TGTGCCAGCAGCAAAGAGGAGGGACGAGGCTACACCTTC
NA	TRBV30	NA	TRBJ1-3	CAWNFLSGNTIYF	TGTGCCTGGAATTTCCTTTCTGGAAACACCATATATTTT
few	TRBV28	TRBD1	TRBJ2-1	CASSPLGQGDDNEQFF	TGTGCCAGCAGTCCACTCGGACAGGGGGACGACAATGAGCAGTTCTTC